This T cell receptor (beta chain) was obtained from a study of blood T cell repertoires in COVID-19. Method: immunoSEQ multiplex PCR; TCRdb's copy keeps in-frame clones and lacks some. The repertoire includes about 240,000 clones, over 80% of them detected once, and 2.5% to 3% sits in the top ten. The CDR3 is 16 amino acids. V dropped 1 base and J dropped 6 bases, with 19 bases sitting between them. The germline CDR1 and CDR2 sequences are SGHRS and YFSETQ. The chain couples TRBV5-1 to TRBJ1-2; no reliable D call. The sample comprised PBMCs or T cells enriched from blood (not recorded which). This sequence originates from a woman aged 25 to 45 with acute COVID-19. CDR3 nucleotides: TGCGCCAGCAGCTTGCTAGGAGGGAGGACGCTAGATGGCTACACCTTC. Protein product: CASSLLGGRTLDGYTF.